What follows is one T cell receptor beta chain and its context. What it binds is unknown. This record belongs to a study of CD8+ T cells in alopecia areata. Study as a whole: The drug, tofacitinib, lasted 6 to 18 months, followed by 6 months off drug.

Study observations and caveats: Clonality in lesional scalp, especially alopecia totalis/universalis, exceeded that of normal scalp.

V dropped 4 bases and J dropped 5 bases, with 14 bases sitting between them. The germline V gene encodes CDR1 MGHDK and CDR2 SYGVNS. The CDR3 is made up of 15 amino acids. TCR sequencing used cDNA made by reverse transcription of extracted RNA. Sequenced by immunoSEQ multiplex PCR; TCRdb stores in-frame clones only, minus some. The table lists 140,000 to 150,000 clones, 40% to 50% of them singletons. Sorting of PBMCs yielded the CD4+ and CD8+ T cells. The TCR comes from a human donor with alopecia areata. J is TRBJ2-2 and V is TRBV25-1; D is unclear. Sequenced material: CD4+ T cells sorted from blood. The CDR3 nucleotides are TGTGCCAGCAGTGTTGGCAGGAGTAGGACCGGGGAGCTGTTTTTT. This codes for CASSVGRSRTGELFF.